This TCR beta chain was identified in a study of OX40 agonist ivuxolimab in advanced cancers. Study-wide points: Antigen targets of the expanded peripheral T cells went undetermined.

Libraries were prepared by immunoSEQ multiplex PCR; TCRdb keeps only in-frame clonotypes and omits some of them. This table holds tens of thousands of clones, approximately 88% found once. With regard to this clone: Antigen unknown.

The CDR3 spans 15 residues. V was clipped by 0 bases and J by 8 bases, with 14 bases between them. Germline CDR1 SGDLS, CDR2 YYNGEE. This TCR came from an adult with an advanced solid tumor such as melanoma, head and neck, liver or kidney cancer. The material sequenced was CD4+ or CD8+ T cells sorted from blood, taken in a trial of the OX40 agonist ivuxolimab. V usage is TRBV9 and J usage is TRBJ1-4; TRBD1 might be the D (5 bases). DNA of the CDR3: TGTGCCAGCAGCGTAGGAGGGGATTCCGGAGAAAAACTGTTTTTT. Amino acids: CASSVGGDSGEKLFF.